Below, 26 T cell receptor beta chains from the same sample are listed, as sequenced in a study of CXCR3-negative and CXCR3-positive naive CD8 T cells. General study points: Relative to CXCR3-negative naive cells, CXCR3-positive naive cells had more hydrophobic TRB CDR3s.

The libraries of TRB cDNA were prepared using 5' RACE with UMI labels. TCRdb re-called the 5' RACE reads, yielding one record per CDR3 amino acid sequence without DNA. Recorded here are some 140,000 distinct CDR3 sequences; the top ten clones represent 0.4% to 0.5%. Antigen specificity for these receptors is unknown. The sequencing sample was made of naive CXCR3+ CD8+ T cells from blood. Sample subset: CD45RO-CCR7+CD27+CD95- naive CD8+ T cells expressing CXCR3 (TNR3+). The receptors derive from a human donor in good health. Some clones in this sample may be carry-over from other donors' samples.

The CDR3: CSASTVGYNEQFF. The chain uses TRBV20-1 and TRBJ2-1; the TCRdb call, TRBD1, lacks DNA for checking. CDR1 and CDR2 (germline): DFQATT, SNEGSKA (reference sequence). The CDR3 has 13 amino acids.

The rearrangement joins TRBV6-5 to TRBJ1-2; TCRdb picks TRBD1, but there is no DNA to check that call. Germline V gene sequence: CDR1 MNHEY, CDR2 SVGAGI. The CDR3 consists of 13 residues. The CDR3 region is CASSWGVGYGYTF.

The chain joins TRBV7-9 to TRBJ1-1; TCRdb proposes TRBD1, but this gene call is untestable without DNA. Looked up from germline, CDR1 is SEHNR and CDR2 is FQNEAQ (reference sequence). The CDR3 contains 13 residues. This CDR3 reads CASSLGGHTEAFF.

V and J are TRBV15 and TRBJ2-1. CDR3 length equals 14 residues. Germline CDR1 is LNHNV and CDR2 is YYDKDF (reference sequence). CDR3 loop: CATSRDRSYNEQFF.

The rearrangement links TRBV6-6 to TRBJ2-1; TCRdb reports TRBD2, a call that lacks DNA to check it against. The CDR3 is made up of 15 amino acids. Per germline, CDR1 MNHNY and CDR2 SVGAGI (reference sequence). Here the CDR3 reads CASRLAGVAGNEQFF.

The J gene is TRBJ2-5, the V gene TRBV28; there is no DNA to check the TCRdb D call of TRBD2. Germline CDR1 MDHEN, CDR2 SYDVKM. CDR3 length: 14 residues. The CDR3 loop is CASTKSSGWETQYF.

This chain connects TRBV28 to TRBJ2-1; TCRdb outputs TRBD2, but without DNA this stays unchecked. This CDR3 contains 18 residues. CDR1 is MDHEN, CDR2 SYDVKM, per germline. CDR3: CASSLPGLAGGPLNEQFF.

The rearrangement links TRBV10-3 to TRBJ2-7; TCRdb picks TRBD1, but there is no DNA to check that call. The germline V gene has CDR1 ENHRY and CDR2 SYGVKD. CDR3 size: 13 residues. This CDR3 reads CATTGTDRYEQYF.

The chain has TRBV7-9 and TRBJ2-1; TCRdb proposes TRBD2, but this gene call is untestable without DNA. Germline values: CDR1 SEHNR, CDR2 FQNEAQ (reference sequence). This CDR3 is built from 12 residues. CDR3 residues: CASALGAGDRFF.

The chain uses TRBV11-2 and TRBJ2-7. CDR1 is SGHAT, CDR2 FQNNGV, per germline. The CDR3 consists of 13 residues. The CDR3: CASSFGNLYEQYF.

The chain carries TRBV3-1 and TRBJ2-7; with no DNA, the TCRdb D assignment of TRBD1 cannot be verified. This CDR3 region has 17 residues. CDR1 and CDR2 from the germline V gene are LGHDT and YNNKEL (reference sequence). The CDR3 sequence is CASSQKEQALYLREQYF.

The chain recombines TRBV28 with TRBJ2-7; TCRdb gives TRBD1 as the D gene, but with no DNA this cannot be confirmed. CDR1 is MDHEN and CDR2 is SYDVKM in the germline V gene. The CDR3 length is 13 residues. This CDR3 reads CASSPRTGGEQYF.

The chain links TRBV29-1 to TRBJ2-1. Germline V gives CDR1 SQVTM, CDR2 ANQGSEA. The CDR3 sequence is 12 residues long. The CDR3 sequence: CSVGPIYNEQFF.

This sequence joins TRBV28 and TRBJ2-5; TCRdb's D gene call, TRBD1, goes unchecked for lack of DNA. CDR3 length: 14 amino acids. In germline, CDR1 is MDHEN, CDR2 SYDVKM. CDR3 protein: CASSLETGMETQYF.

V usage is TRBV5-6 and J usage is TRBJ1-1; TCRdb outputs TRBD1, but without DNA this stays unchecked. The germline gives CDR1 SGHDT, CDR2 YYEEEE. The CDR3 is 18 amino acids. The CDR3 sequence: CASSHPGQGIGGRTEAFF.

J is TRBJ2-7 and V is TRBV29-1; TCRdb selects TRBD1, and the lack of DNA leaves this call unchecked. The germline gives CDR1 SQVTM, CDR2 ANQGSEA. The CDR3 is 17 residues long. The CDR3 loop is CSVDPFGRQGRRYEQYF.

The CDR3 is CASSLGVQWEQYF. The chain has TRBV5-1 and TRBJ2-7. The CDR3 is made up of 13 amino acids. The V gene's germline CDR1 is SGHRS and CDR2 YFSETQ.

The chain is built from TRBV29-1 and TRBJ2-7; TCRdb selects TRBD1, and the lack of DNA leaves this call unchecked. The CDR3 consists of 13 residues. The V gene's germline CDR1 is SQVTM and CDR2 ANQGSEA. The CDR3 reads CSATGTDPYEQYF.

The V gene is TRBV27, the J gene TRBJ1-6. Germline CDR1 reads MNHEY; CDR2 reads SMNVEV (reference sequence). CDR3 length: 14 amino acids. CDR3 sequence: CASSFLQNNSPLHF.

The chain combines TRBV7-9 with TRBJ2-2. Germline-derived CDR1 and CDR2 are SEHNR and FQNEAQ (reference sequence). The CDR3 length is 16 residues. This chain's CDR3 is CASSPLTTRDTGELFF.

The chain employs TRBV6-6 and TRBJ2-5; TCRdb reports TRBD2, a call that lacks DNA to check it against. The CDR3 covers 14 residues. The germline V gene encodes CDR1 MNHNY and CDR2 SVGAGI (reference sequence). This CDR3 reads CASSRLTSGETQYF.

The chain combines TRBV9 with TRBJ1-6; TCRdb's D gene call, TRBD1, goes unchecked for lack of DNA. The CDR3 totals 17 residues. Germline assignment: CDR1 SGDLS and CDR2 YYNGEE. The chain's CDR3 is CASSTSTGGSYNSPLHF.

The CDR3 reads CASSTPWDRGSTDTQYF. The chain links TRBV12-3 or TRBV12-4 to TRBJ2-3; TCRdb's assignment of TRBD1 cannot be checked, as there is no DNA. This CDR3 is built from 17 residues.

V gene TRBV28 combines with J gene TRBJ1-1. The CDR3 is 14 residues long. CDR1 and CDR2 from the germline V gene are MDHEN and SYDVKM. The CDR3 is CASSLGPEGTEAFF.

The chain joins TRBV29-1 to TRBJ2-7. Germline V gene sequence: CDR1 SQVTM, CDR2 ANQGSEA. The CDR3 loop spans 13 amino acids. This CDR3 reads CSVEEQESYEQYF.

The chain carries TRBV7-9 and TRBJ2-4; TCRdb indicates TRBD1, and absent DNA this call remains unverified. The CDR3 sequence is 15 residues long. Germline V gives CDR1 SEHNR, CDR2 FQNEAQ (reference sequence). CDR3 region: CASSLLTGYGNIQYF. The full variable domain, completed using reference TRBV7-9 and TRBJ2-4, is DTGVSQNPRHKITKRGQNVTFRCDPISEHNRLYWYRQTLGQGPEFLTYFQNEAQLEKSRLLSDRFSAERPKGSFSTLEIQRTEQGDSAMYLCASSLLTGYGNIQYFGAGTRLSVL.